A selection of T cell receptor beta chains follows, all from one sample in a study of cytomegalovirus exposure and HLA in healthy donors. Libraries were prepared by immunoSEQ multiplex PCR; TCRdb keeps only in-frame clonotypes and omits some of them. This sample has about 79,000 clones; about 68% occur once, and the top ten carry under 10%. Sequencing was done on a sample of PBMCs. All receptors come from a man aged 40-50 years in good health and CMV-seropositive. The CDR3 runs from the conserved cysteine through the conserved F or W. The order of the fields is clone size, J gene, V gene, D gene, CDR3 protein, CDR3 DNA. A D gene is named only where the DNA matches it firmly. Not every row has a clone size; where given, it reads once, few, many or a size class.

>.|TRBJ2-2|TRBV7-6|TRBD2
CASSVSGINTGELFF
TGTGCCAGCAGCGTAAGCGGGATTAACACCGGGGAGCTGTTTTTT
>.|TRBJ1-2|TRBV25-1|TRBD1
CASSEPGQGRYGYTF
TGTGCCAGCAGTGAGCCAGGACAGGGGAGATATGGCTACACCTTC
>.|TRBJ1-5|TRBV27|.
CASSSTGKQPQHF
TGTGCCAGCAGTTCCACAGGGAAACAGCCCCAGCATTTT
>.|TRBJ2-5|TRBV7-2|.
CASSLGQQETQYF
TGTGCCAGCAGCTTAGGACAGCAAGAGACCCAGTACTTC
>.|TRBJ1-6|TRBV10-3|TRBD1
CAIRAGTAGSPLHF
TGTGCCATCAGGGCCGGGACAGCGGGTTCACCCCTCCACTTT
>.|TRBJ2-7|TRBV21-1|.
CASWREGQERGTYEQYF
TGTGCCAGCTGGCGGGAGGGCCAGGAACGGGGAACCTACGAGCAGTACTTC
>.|TRBJ2-5|TRBV13|.
CASSPRDIQETQYF
TGTGCCAGCAGCCCGAGGGACATACAAGAGACCCAGTACTTC
>.|TRBJ1-2|TRBV4-2|.
CASSQDYSYGYTF
TGTGCCAGCAGCCAAGATTACAGCTATGGCTACACCTTC
>.|TRBJ2-3|TRBV9|TRBD2
CASSVEGSGLSTDTQYF
TGTGCCAGCAGCGTAGAAGGTAGCGGGCTCAGCACAGATACGCAGTATTTT
>.|TRBJ1-2|TRBV4-1|.
CASSPGSGAYSGYTF
TGCGCCAGCAGCCCCGGTTCAGGGGCGTATAGTGGCTACACCTTC
>once|TRBJ2-1|TRBV7-2|TRBD2
CASIWGSGGGNEQFF
TGTGCCAGCATTTGGGGTAGCGGGGGGGGAAATGAGCAGTTCTTC
>.|TRBJ2-2|TRBV2|.
CAGRRPQNTGELFF
TGTGCCGGGAGACGGCCACAGAACACCGGGGAGCTGTTTTTT
>.|TRBJ2-1|TRBV27|TRBD2
CASSSPPAGREFF
TGTGCCAGCAGTTCCCCCCCAGCGGGAAGGGAGTTCTTC
>once|TRBJ1-4|TRBV28|.
CASSFRATNEKLFF
TGTGCCAGCAGTTTTCGGGCAACTAATGAAAAACTGTTTTTT
>.|TRBJ1-6|TRBV5-1|.
CASSPSDTTYNSPLHF
TGCGCCAGCAGCCCCTCTGACACCACCTATAATTCACCCCTCCACTTT
>.|TRBJ1-3|TRBV6-5|.
CASRDAGSGNTIYF
TGTGCCAGCAGAGATGCGGGATCTGGAAACACCATATATTTT
>.|TRBJ1-1|TRBV9|.
CASSVKHLNTEAFF
TGTGCCAGCAGCGTAAAACACCTGAACACTGAAGCTTTCTTT
>.|TRBJ2-3|TRBV28|TRBD1
CASSQTGIRDTQYF
TGTGCCAGCAGTCAGACAGGGATCAGGGATACGCAGTATTTT
>.|TRBJ1-1|TRBV7-9|.
CASAGLNTEAFF
TGTGCCAGCGCGGGCCTCAACACTGAAGCTTTCTTT
>.|TRBJ2-7|TRBV6-5|TRBD1
CASSRGTGGYEQYF
TGTGCCAGCAGCCGGGGGACAGGGGGTTACGAGCAGTACTTC
>few|TRBJ1-1|TRBV18|TRBD1
CASSSGQGGGLGTEAFF
TGTGCCAGCTCATCGGGACAGGGAGGAGGGTTGGGCACTGAAGCTTTCTTT
>.|TRBJ1-1|TRBV18|TRBD1
CASPRPRQGAATEAFF
TGTGCCAGCCCGCGTCCCCGCCAGGGGGCGGCCACTGAAGCTTTCTTT
>few|TRBJ1-2|TRBV6-5|.
CASSVTGFSYTF
TGTGCCAGCAGTGTAACAGGGTTCAGCTACACCTTC
>.|TRBJ1-2|TRBV2|TRBD1
CAGGQGNYGYTF
TGTGCCGGGGGACAGGGGAACTATGGCTACACCTTC
>.|TRBJ2-3|TRBV5-4|.
CASSRGGEEGTDTQYF
TGTGCCAGCAGCCGTGGCGGGGAGGAGGGCACAGATACGCAGTATTTT
>.|TRBJ2-2|TRBV5-4|TRBD1
CASTQNRGQTGELFF
TGTGCCAGCACACAAAACAGGGGGCAGACCGGGGAGCTGTTTTTT
>once|TRBJ2-2|TRBV5-1|TRBD2
CASRTSGTSWELFF
TGCGCCAGTCGGACTAGCGGGACGTCTTGGGAGCTGTTTTTT
>.|TRBJ2-7|TRBV28|.
CASSFMYEQYF
TGTGCCAGCAGTTTCATGTACGAGCAGTACTTC
>.|TRBJ1-5|TRBV6-1|.
CASSEAVGGRPQHF
TGTGCCAGCAGTGAAGCGGTAGGAGGGAGGCCCCAGCATTTT
>.|TRBJ1-2|TRBV25-1|.
CASSEYKREGYTF
TGTGCCAGCAGTGAATATAAACGGGAAGGCTACACCTTC
>.|TRBJ1-2|TRBV30|.
CAWSVNTAVGGYTF
TGTGCCTGGAGTGTAAATACAGCGGTAGGAGGCTACACCTTC
>.|TRBJ2-1|TRBV5-1|.
CASSVQTRGDYNEQFF
TGCGCCAGCAGCGTCCAAACCCGGGGAGATTACAATGAGCAGTTCTTC
>.|TRBJ2-6|TRBV27|TRBD1
CASSWDRFTPGANVLTF
TGTGCCAGCAGTTGGGACAGATTTACCCCTGGGGCCAACGTCCTGACTTTC
>few|TRBJ1-5|TRBV6-5|TRBD1
CASSYSGQGFQPQHF
TGTGCCAGCAGTTACTCAGGACAGGGGTTTCAGCCCCAGCATTTT
>once|TRBJ2-1|TRBV30|.
CAWSEGGGLYNEQFF
TGTGCCTGGAGTGAGGGCGGAGGGCTATACAATGAGCAGTTCTTC
>.|TRBJ2-7|TRBV30|.
CAWSVPPGYYEQYF
TGTGCCTGGAGTGTTCCCCCGGGATACTACGAGCAGTACTTC
>.|TRBJ2-3|TRBV5-1|.
CASSYSAGTDTQYF
TGCGCCAGCAGCTATAGCGCGGGTACAGATACGCAGTATTTT
>.|TRBJ2-5|TRBV18|.
CASSPGSSQETQYF
TGTGCCAGCTCACCAGGTAGCAGTCAAGAGACCCAGTACTTC
>.|TRBJ2-7|TRBV6-5|.
CASSYSRGIDEQYF
TGTGCCAGCAGTTACTCGAGGGGGATCGACGAGCAGTACTTC
>few|TRBJ2-3|TRBV2|.
CASSLAGLFSTDTQYF
TGTGCCAGCAGTCTGGCAGGGCTATTTAGCACAGATACGCAGTATTTT
>.|TRBJ2-1|TRBV19|TRBD1
CASSIASGTGSDEQFF
TGTGCCAGTAGTATAGCCTCCGGGACAGGGAGCGATGAGCAGTTCTTC
>.|TRBJ1-5|TRBV6-1|.
CASSEAGSNQPQHF
TGTGCCAGCAGTGAAGCCGGGAGCAATCAGCCCCAGCATTTT
>few|TRBJ2-3|TRBV15|.
CATSSGLNKRTDTQYF
TGTGCCACCAGCAGTGGACTAAATAAAAGGACAGATACGCAGTATTTT
>.|TRBJ1-1|TRBV6-1|.
CASSKTPDTGAFF
TGTGCCAGCAGTAAGACACCTGACACTGGAGCTTTCTTT
>.|TRBJ1-2|TRBV30|TRBD1
CAWGGGADREDGYTF
TGTGCCTGGGGAGGGGGGGCGGACAGGGAGGATGGCTACACCTTC
>.|TRBJ1-1|TRBV27|TRBD1
CASSPGTGVPNTEAFF
TGTGCCAGCAGTCCGGGGACAGGGGTACCGAACACTGAAGCTTTCTTT
>.|TRBJ2-1|TRBV6-5|TRBD2
CASSTGGDVNEQFF
TGTGCCAGCAGTACGGGGGGGGACGTAAATGAGCAGTTCTTC
>.|TRBJ1-5|TRBV10-2|.
CASSDLLNQPQHF
TGCGCCAGCAGTGATCTTCTTAATCAGCCCCAGCATTTT
>few|TRBJ2-2|TRBV6-5|.
CASRLVNTGELFF
TGTGCCAGCAGACTAGTGAACACCGGGGAGCTGTTTTTT
>.|TRBJ1-3|TRBV29-1|TRBD1
CSVVGQDSGNTIYF
TGCAGCGTTGTAGGACAGGACTCTGGAAACACCATATATTTT
>.|TRBJ2-7|TRBV28|TRBD2
CASSNSGGPAYEQYF
TGTGCCAGCAGCAACAGCGGGGGCCCAGCCTACGAGCAGTACTTC
>few|TRBJ2-4|TRBV30|.
CAWSVRGGNIQYF
TGTGCCTGGAGTGTAAGGGGGGGAAACATTCAGTACTTC
>.|TRBJ2-3|TRBV29-1|TRBD1
CSVASRTGGGTDTQYF
TGCAGCGTTGCCTCAAGGACAGGGGGCGGCACAGATACGCAGTATTTT